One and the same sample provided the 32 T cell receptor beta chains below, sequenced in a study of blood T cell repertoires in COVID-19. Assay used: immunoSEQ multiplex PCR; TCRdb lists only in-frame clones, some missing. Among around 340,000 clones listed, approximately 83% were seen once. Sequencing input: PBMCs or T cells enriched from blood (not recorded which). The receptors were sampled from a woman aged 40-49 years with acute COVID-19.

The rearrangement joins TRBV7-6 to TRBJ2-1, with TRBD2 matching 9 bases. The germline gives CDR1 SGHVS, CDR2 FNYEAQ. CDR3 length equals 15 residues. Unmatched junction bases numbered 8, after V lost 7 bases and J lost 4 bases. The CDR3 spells CASTGGLALYNEQFF. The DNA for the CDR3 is TGTGCCAGCACCGGCGGACTAGCGCTTTACAATGAGCAGTTCTTC.

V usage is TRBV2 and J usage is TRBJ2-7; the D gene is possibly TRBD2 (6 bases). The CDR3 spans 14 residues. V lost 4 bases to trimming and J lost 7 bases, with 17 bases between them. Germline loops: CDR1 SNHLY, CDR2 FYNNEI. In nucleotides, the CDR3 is TGTGCCAGCAGTGCAGTCCCCGGGGGAGGTGAGCAGTACTTC. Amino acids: CASSAVPGGGEQYF.

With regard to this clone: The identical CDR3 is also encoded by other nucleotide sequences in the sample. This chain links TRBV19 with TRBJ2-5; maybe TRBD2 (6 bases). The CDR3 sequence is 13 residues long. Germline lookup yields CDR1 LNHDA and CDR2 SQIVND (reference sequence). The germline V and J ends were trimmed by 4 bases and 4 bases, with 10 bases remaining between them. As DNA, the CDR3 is TGTGCCAGTAGTACCCGGGGGAGAGAGACCCAGTACTTC. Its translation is CASSTRGRETQYF.

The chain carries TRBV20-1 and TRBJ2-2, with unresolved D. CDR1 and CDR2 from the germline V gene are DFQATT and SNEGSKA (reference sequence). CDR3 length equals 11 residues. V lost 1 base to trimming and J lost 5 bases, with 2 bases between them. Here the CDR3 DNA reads TGCAGTGCTAGAGTAACCGGGGAGCTGTTTTTT. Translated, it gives CSARVTGELFF.

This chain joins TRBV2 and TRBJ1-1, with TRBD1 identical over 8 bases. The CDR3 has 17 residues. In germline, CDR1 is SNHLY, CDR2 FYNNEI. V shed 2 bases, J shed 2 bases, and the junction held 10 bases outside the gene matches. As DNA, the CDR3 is TGTGCCAGCAGTGAATCATTCCGGACAGGGCCTAACACTGAAGCTTTCTTT. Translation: CASSESFRTGPNTEAFF.

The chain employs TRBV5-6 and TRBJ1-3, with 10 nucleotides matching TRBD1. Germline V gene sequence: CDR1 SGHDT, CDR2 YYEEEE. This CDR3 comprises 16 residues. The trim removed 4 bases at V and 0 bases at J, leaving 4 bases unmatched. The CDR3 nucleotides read TGTGCCAGCAGCGGGGGACAGGGGTACTCTGGAAACACCATATATTTT. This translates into CASSGGQGYSGNTIYF.

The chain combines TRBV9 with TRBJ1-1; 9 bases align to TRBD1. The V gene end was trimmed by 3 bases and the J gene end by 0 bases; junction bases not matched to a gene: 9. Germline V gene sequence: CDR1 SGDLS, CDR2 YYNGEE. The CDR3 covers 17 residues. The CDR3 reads CASSASGTGNMNTEAFF. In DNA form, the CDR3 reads TGTGCCAGCAGCGCCTCCGGGACAGGGAACATGAACACTGAAGCTTTCTTT.

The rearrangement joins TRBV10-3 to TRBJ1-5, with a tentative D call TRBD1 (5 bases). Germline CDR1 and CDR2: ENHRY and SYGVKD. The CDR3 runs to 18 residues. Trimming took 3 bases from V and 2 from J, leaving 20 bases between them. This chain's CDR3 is CAISDQMLPGNGNQPQHF. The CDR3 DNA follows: TGTGCCATCAGTGACCAGATGCTCCCAGGGAATGGCAATCAGCCCCAGCATTTT.

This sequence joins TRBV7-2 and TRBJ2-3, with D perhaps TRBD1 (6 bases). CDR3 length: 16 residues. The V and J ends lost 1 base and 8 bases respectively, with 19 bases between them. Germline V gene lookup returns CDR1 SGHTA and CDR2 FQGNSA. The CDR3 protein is CASSLDRAAPGTTQYF. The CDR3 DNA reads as TGTGCCAGCAGCTTAGACAGGGCCGCTCCCGGCACTACGCAGTATTTT. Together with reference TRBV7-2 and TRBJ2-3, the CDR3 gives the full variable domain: GAGVSQSPSNKVTEKGKDVELRCDPISGHTALYWYRQSLGQGLEFLIYFQGNSAPDKSGLPSDRFSAERTGGSVSTLTIQRTQQEDSAVYLCASSLDRAAPGTTQYFGPGTRLTVL.

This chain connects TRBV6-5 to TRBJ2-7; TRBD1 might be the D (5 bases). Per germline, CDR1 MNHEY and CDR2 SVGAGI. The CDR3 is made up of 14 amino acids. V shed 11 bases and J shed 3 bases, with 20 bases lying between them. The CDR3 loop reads CASRVADTVYEQYF. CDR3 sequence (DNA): TGTGCCTCCAGAGTGGCGGACACCGTCTACGAGCAGTACTTC.

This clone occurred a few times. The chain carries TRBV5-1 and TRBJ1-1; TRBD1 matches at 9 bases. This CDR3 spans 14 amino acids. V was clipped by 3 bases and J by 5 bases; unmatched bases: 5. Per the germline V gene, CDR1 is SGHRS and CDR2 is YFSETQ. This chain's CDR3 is CASSSQDRGTEAFF. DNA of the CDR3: TGCGCCAGCAGCTCACAGGACAGGGGTACTGAAGCTTTCTTT.

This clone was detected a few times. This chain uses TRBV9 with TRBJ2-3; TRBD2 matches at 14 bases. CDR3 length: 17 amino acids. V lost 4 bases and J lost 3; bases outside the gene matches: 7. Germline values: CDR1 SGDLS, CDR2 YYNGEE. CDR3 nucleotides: TGTGCCAGCAGCTTAGGGACTAGCGGGAGTGTTACAGATACGCAGTATTTT. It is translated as CASSLGTSGSVTDTQYF.

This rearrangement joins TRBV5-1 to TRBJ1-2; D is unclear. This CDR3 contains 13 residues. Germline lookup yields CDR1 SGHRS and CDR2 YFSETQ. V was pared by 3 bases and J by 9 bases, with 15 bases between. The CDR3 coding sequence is TGCGCCAGCAGCTCCAGGCCGGAAGGCAGCTACACCTTC. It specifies CASSSRPEGSYTF.

DNA of the CDR3: TGTGCCAGCAGCTTCACAGGGGCGGTGAACACTGAAGCTTTCTTT. Protein: CASSFTGAVNTEAFF. The rearrangement links TRBV13 to TRBJ1-1; 7 bases are a match to TRBD1. This CDR3 comprises 15 residues. V lost 3 bases and J lost 0; bases outside the gene matches: 4. Germline V gives CDR1 PRHDT, CDR2 FYEKMQ (reference sequence).

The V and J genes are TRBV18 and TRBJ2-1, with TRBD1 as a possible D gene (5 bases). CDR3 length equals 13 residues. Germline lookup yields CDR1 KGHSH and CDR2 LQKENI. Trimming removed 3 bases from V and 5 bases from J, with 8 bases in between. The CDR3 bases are TGTGCCAGCTCACCTTCCAGGGACAATGAGCAGTTCTTC. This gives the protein CASSPSRDNEQFF.

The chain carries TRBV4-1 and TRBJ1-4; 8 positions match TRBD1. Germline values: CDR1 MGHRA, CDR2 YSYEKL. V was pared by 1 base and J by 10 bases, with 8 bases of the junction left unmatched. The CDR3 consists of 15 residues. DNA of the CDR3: TGCGCCAGCAGCCAAGGTCTTCAGGGGGCTGGAAAACTGTTTTTT. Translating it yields CASSQGLQGAGKLFF.

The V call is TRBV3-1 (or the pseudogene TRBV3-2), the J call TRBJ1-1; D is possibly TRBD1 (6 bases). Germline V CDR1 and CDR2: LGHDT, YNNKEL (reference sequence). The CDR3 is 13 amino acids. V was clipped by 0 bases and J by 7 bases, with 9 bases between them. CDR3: CASSQEGQYEAFF. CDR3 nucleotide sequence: TGTGCCAGCAGCCAAGAAGGACAGTATGAAGCTTTCTTT.

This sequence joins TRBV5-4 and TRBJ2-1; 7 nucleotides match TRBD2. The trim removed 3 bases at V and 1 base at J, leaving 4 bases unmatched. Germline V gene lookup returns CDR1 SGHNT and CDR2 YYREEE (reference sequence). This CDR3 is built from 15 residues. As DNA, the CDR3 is TGTGCCAGCAGCTCGCGGCGGGAGTCCTACAATGAGCAGTTCTTC. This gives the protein CASSSRRESYNEQFF.

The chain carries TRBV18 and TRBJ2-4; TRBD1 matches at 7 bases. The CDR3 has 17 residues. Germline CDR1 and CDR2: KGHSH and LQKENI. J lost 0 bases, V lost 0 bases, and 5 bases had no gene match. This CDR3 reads CASSPPWQGEAKNIQYF. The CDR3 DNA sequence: TGTGCCAGCTCACCACCGTGGCAGGGGGAAGCCAAAAACATTCAGTACTTC.

CDR3: CASSPGQGFQPQHF. As DNA, the CDR3 is TGTGCCAGTAGTCCGGGACAGGGGTTTCAGCCCCAGCATTTT. This chain links TRBV19 with TRBJ1-5; 10 bases match TRBD1. This CDR3 is 14 amino acids long. V lost 5 bases to trimming and J lost 6 bases; unmatched junction nucleotides: 4. CDR1 is LNHDA and CDR2 is SQIVND in the germline V gene (reference sequence).

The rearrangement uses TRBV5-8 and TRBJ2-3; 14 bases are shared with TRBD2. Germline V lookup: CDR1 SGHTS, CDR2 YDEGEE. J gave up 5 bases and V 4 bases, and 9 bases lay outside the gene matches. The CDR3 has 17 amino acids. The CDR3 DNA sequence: TGTGCCAGCAGCCCCCTGACTAGCGGGGGGGCCGGAGATACGCAGTATTTT. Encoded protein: CASSPLTSGGAGDTQYF.

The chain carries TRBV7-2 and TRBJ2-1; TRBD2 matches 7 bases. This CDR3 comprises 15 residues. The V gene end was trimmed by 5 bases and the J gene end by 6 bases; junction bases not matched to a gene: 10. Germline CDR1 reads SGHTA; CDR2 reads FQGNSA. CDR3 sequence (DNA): TGTGCCAGCAGCCAAGGTTTTGGCGGGAGCAATGAGCAGTTCTTC. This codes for CASSQGFGGSNEQFF.

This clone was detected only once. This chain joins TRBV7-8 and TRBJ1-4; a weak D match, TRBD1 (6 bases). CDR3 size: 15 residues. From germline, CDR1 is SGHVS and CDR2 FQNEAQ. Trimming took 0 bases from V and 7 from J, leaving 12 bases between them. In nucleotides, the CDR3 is TGTGCCAGCAGCTTAGCGGGGGCCTCGGGTGAAAAACTGTTTTTT. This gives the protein CASSLAGASGEKLFF.

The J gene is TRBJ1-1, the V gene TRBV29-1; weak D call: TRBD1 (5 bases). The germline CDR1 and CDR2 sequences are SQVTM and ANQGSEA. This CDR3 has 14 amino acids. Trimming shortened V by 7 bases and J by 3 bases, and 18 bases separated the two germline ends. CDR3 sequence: CSGRQWGLYTEAFF. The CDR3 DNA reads TGCAGCGGCAGACAGTGGGGCCTGTACACTGAAGCTTTCTTT.

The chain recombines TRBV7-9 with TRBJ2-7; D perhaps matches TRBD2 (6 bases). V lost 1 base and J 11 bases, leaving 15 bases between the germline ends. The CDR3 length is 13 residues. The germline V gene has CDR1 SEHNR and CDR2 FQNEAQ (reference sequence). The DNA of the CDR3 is TGTGCCAGCAGCTTAGAGGGACTGAGCCCAAAGTACTTC. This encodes CASSLEGLSPKYF.

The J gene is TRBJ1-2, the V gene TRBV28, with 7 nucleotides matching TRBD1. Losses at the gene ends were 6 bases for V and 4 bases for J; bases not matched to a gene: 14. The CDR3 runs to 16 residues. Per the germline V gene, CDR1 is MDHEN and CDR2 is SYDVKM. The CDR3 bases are TGTGCCAGCAGCTACTACTACTCGACAGGGTCCTATGGCTACACCTTC. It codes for CASSYYYSTGSYGYTF.

The CDR3 coding sequence is TGCGCCAGCAGCCAAGAAGCGGGAGATCACTACAATGAGCAGTTCTTC. Its translation: CASSQEAGDHYNEQFF. V gene TRBV4-1 combines with J gene TRBJ2-1; 8 bases line up with TRBD2. The CDR3 is made up of 16 amino acids. J gave up 3 bases and V 0 bases, and 4 bases lay outside the gene matches. Looked up from germline, CDR1 is MGHRA and CDR2 is YSYEKL.

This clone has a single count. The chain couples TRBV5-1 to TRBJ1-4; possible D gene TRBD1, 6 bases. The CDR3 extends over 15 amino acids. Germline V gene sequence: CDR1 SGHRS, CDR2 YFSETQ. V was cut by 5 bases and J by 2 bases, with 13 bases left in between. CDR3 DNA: TGCGCCAGCAGTCTTAGCAGGGGTACTAATGAAAAACTGTTTTTT. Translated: CASSLSRGTNEKLFF.

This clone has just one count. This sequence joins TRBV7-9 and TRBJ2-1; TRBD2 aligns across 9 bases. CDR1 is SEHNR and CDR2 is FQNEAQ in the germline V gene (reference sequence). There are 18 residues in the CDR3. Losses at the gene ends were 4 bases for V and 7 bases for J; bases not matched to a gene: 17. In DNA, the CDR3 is TGTGCCAGCAGCTCTCTAGCCGATAGCGGGAGAGGAATTAATGAGCAGTTCTTC. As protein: CASSSLADSGRGINEQFF.

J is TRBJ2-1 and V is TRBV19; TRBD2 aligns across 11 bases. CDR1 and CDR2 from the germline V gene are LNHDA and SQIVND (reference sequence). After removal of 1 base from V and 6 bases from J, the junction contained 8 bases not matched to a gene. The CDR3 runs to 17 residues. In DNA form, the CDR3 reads TGTGCCAGTAGTATAGTCTCCTCTAGCGGGAGGATCAATGAGCAGTTCTTC. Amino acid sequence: CASSIVSSSGRINEQFF.

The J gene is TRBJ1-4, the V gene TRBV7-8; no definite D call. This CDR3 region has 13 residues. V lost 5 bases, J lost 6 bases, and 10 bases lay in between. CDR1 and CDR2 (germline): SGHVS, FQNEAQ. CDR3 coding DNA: TGTGCCAGCAGCAACACCGACTATGAAAAACTGTTTTTT. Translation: CASSNTDYEKLFF.

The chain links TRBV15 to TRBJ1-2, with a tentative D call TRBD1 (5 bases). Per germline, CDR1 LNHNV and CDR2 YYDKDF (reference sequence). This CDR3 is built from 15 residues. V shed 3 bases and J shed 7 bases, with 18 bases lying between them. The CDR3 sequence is CATSSLLGGSVGYTF. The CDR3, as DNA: TGTGCCACCAGCAGCCTACTGGGGGGATCGGTTGGCTACACCTTC.